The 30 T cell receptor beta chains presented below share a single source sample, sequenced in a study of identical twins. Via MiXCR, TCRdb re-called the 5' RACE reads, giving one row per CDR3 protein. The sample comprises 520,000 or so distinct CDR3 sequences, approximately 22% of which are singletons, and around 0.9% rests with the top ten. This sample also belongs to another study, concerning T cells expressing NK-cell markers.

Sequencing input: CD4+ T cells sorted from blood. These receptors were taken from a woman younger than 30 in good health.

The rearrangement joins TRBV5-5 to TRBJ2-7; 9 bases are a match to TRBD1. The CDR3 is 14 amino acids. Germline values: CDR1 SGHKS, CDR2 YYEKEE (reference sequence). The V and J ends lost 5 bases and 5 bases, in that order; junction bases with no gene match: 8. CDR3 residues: CASSPGTGFHEQYF. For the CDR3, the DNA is TGTGCCAGCAGTCCCGGGACAGGGTTCCACGAGCAGTACTTC.

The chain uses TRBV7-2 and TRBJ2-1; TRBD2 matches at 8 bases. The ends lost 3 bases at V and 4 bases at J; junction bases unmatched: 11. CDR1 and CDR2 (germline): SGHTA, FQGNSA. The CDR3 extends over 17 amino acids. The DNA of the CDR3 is TGTGCCAGCAGCTTGAGTAGCGGGGCATACACTTACAATGAGCAGTTCTTC. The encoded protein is CASSLSSGAYTYNEQFF.

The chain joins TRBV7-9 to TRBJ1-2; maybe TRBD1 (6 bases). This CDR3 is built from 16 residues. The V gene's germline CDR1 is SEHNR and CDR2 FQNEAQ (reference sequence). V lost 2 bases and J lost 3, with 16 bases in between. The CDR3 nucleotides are TGTGCCAGCAGCTTACCGAGGGGGGGCGCTGACTATGGCTACACCTTC. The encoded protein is CASSLPRGGADYGYTF. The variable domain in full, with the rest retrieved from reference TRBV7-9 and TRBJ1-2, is DTGVSQNPRHKITKRGQNVTFRCDPISEHNRLYWYRQTLGQGPEFLTYFQNEAQLEKSRLLSDRFSAERPKGSFSTLEIQRTEQGDSAMYLCASSLPRGGADYGYTFGSGTRLTVV.

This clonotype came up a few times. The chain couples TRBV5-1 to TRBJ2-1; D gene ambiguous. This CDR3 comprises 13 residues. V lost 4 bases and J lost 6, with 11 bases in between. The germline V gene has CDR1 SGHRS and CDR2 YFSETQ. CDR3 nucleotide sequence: TGCGCCAGCAGCGATGGACCCCTCAATGAGCAGTTCTTC. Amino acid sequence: CASSDGPLNEQFF.

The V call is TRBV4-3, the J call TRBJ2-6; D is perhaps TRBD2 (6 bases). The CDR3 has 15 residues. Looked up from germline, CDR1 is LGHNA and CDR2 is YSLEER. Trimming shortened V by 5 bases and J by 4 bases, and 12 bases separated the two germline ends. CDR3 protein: CASSWGVSGANVLTF. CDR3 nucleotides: TGCGCCAGCAGCTGGGGGGTGTCCGGGGCCAACGTCCTGACTTTC.

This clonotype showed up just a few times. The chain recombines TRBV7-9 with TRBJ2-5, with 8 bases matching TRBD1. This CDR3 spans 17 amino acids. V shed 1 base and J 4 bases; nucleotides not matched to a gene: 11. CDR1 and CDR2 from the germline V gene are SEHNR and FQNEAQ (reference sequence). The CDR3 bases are TGTGCCAGCAGCTTAGGGGCCGGACAGGGATGGAGAGAGACCCAGTACTTC. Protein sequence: CASSLGAGQGWRETQYF.

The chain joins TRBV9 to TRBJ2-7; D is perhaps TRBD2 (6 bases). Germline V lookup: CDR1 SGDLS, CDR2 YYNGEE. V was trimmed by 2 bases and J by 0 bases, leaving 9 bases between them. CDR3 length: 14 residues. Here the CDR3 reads CASSVLASSYEQYF. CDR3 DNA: TGTGCCAGCAGCGTCCTAGCGAGCTCCTACGAGCAGTACTTC. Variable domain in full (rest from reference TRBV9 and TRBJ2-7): DSGVTQTPKHLITATGQRVTLRCSPRSGDLSVYWYQQSLDQGLQFLIQYYNGEERAKGNILERFSAQQFPDLHSELNLSSLELGDSALYFCASSVLASSYEQYFGPGTRLTVT.

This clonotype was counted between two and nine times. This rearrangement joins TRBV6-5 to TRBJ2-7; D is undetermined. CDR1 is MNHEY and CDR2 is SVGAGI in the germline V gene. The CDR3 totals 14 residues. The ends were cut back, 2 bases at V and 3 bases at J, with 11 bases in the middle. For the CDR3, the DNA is TGTGCCAGCAGTTACGACCCCGCGAGCTACGAGCAGTACTTC. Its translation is CASSYDPASYEQYF.

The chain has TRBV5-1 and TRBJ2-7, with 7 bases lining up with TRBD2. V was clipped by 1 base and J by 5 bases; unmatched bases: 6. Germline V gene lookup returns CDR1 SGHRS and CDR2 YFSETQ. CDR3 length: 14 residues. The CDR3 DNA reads TGCGCCAGCAGCTTGCGGACTAGAGTGGACGAGCAGTACTTC. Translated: CASSLRTRVDEQYF.

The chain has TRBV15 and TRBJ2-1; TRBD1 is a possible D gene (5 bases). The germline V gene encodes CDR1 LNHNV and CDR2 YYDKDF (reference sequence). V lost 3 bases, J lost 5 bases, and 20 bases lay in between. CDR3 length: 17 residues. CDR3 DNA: TGTGCCACCAGCAGGCTTGGACACCTAAAGCCGAACAATGAGCAGTTCTTC. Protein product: CATSRLGHLKPNNEQFF. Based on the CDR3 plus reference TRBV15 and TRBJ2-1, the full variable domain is DAMVIQNPRYQVTQFGKPVTLSCSQTLNHNVMYWYQQKSSQAPKLLFHYYDKDFNNEADTPDNFQSRRPNTSFCFLDIRSPGLGDTAMYLCATSRLGHLKPNNEQFFGPGTRLTVL.

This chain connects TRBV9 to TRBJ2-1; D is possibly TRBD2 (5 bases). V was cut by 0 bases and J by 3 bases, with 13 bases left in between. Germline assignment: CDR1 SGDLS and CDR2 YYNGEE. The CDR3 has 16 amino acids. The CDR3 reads CASSVGHSGSYNEQFF. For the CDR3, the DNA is TGTGCCAGCAGCGTAGGTCACAGCGGCAGCTACAATGAGCAGTTCTTC. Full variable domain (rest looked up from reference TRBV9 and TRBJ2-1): DSGVTQTPKHLITATGQRVTLRCSPRSGDLSVYWYQQSLDQGLQFLIQYYNGEERAKGNILERFSAQQFPDLHSELNLSSLELGDSALYFCASSVGHSGSYNEQFFGPGTRLTVL.

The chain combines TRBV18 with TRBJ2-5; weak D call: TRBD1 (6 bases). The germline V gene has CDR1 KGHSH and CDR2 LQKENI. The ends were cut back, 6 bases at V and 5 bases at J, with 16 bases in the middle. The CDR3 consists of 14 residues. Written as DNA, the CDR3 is TGTGCCAGCTCGCTAAGCAGGACAGATGAGACCCAGTACTTC. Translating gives CASSLSRTDETQYF.

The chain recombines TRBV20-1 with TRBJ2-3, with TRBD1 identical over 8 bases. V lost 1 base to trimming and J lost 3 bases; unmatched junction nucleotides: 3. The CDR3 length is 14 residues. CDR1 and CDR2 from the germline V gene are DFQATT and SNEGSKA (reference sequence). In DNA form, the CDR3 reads TGCAGTGCTAGAGTTGGACAGGGAACAGATACGCAGTATTTT. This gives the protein CSARVGQGTDTQYF.

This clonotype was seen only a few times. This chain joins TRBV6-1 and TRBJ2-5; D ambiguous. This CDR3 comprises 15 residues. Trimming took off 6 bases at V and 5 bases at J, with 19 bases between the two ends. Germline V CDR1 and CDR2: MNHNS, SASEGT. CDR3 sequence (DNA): TGTGCCAGCAGACCTCGGAAGTACTCGGGCGAGACCCAGTACTTC. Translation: CASRPRKYSGETQYF.

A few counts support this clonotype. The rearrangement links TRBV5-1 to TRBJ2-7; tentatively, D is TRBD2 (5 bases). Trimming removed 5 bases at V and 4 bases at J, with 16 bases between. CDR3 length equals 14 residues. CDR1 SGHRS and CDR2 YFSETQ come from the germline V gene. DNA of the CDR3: TGCGCCAGCAGTCTTTCGGGAATAGGGTACGAGCAGTACTTC. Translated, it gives CASSLSGIGYEQYF.

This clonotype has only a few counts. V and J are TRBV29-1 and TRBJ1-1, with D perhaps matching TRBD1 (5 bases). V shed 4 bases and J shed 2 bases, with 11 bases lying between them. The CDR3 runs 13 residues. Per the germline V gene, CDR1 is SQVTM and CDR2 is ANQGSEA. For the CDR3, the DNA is TGCAGCGTTGTCACCGGGGGTAACACTGAAGCTTTCTTT. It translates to CSVVTGGNTEAFF. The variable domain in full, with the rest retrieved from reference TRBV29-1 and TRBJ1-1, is SAVISQKPSRDICQRGTSLTIQCQVDSQVTMMFWYRQQPGQSLTLIATANQGSEATYESGFVIDKFPISRPNLTFSTLTVSNMSPEDSSIYLCSVVTGGNTEAFFGQGTRLTVV.

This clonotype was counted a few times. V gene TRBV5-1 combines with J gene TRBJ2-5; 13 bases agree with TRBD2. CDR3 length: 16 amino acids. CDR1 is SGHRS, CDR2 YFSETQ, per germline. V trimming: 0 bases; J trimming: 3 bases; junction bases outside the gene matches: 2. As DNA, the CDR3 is TGCGCCAGCAGCTTGGGACTAGCGGGAGGAGAAGAGACCCAGTACTTC. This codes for CASSLGLAGGEETQYF.

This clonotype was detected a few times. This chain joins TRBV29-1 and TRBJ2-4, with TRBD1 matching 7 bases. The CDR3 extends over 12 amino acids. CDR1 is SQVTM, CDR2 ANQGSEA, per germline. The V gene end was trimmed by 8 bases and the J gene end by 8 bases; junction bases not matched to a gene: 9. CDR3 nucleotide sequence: TGCAGCTCTCAGGGGGTGGGGTACATTCAGTACTTC. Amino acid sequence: CSSQGVGYIQYF.

The chain's CDR3 is CASSRAPGLAGGFNEQFF. In DNA form, the CDR3 reads TGTGCCAGCAGCCGAGCCCCGGGACTAGCGGGGGGATTCAATGAGCAGTTCTTC. The chain employs TRBV4-2 and TRBJ2-1, with 15 bases that match TRBD2. Trimming at V came to 4 bases and at J to 6 bases, leaving 10 bases not matched to a gene. Germline CDR1 LGHNA, CDR2 YNFKEQ. The CDR3 is 18 residues long.

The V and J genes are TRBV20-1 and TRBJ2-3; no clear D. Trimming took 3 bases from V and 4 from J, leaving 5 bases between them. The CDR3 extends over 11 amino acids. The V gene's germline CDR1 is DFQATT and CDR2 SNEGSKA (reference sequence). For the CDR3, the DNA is TGCAGTGCTAGCGGCCCAGATACGCAGTATTTT. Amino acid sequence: CSASGPDTQYF.

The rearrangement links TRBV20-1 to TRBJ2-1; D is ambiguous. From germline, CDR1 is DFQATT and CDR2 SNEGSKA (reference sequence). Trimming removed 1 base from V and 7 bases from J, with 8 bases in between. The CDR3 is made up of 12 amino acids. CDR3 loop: CSARGRENEQFF. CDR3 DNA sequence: TGCAGTGCTAGAGGGAGAGAAAATGAGCAGTTCTTC.

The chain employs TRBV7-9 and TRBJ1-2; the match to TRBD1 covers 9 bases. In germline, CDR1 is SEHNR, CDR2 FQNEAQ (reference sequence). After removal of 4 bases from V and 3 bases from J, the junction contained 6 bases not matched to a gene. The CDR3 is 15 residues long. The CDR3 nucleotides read TGTGCCAGCAGCTCCCCGGGACAGGGAGACTATGGCTACACCTTC. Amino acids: CASSSPGQGDYGYTF. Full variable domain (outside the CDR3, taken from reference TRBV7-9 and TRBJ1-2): DTGVSQNPRHKITKRGQNVTFRCDPISEHNRLYWYRQTLGQGPEFLTYFQNEAQLEKSRLLSDRFSAERPKGSFSTLEIQRTEQGDSAMYLCASSSPGQGDYGYTFGSGTRLTVV.

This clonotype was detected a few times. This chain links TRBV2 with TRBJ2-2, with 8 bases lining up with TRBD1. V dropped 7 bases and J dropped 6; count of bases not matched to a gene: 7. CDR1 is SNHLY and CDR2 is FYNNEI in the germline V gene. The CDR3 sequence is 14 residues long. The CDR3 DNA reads TGTGCCAGCACCGATGACAGGGGAGCCGGGGAGCTGTTTTTT. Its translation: CASTDDRGAGELFF.

The CDR3 DNA reads TGCAGTGCTAGAGAGGGGAGTAGCGGGGGAAAGACCCAGTACTTC. Protein sequence: CSAREGSSGGKTQYF. The chain combines TRBV20-1 with TRBJ2-5; 9 bases match TRBD2. Trimming at V came to 0 bases and at J to 6 bases, leaving 8 bases not matched to a gene. This CDR3 is built from 15 residues. Germline V gene sequence: CDR1 DFQATT, CDR2 SNEGSKA (reference sequence).

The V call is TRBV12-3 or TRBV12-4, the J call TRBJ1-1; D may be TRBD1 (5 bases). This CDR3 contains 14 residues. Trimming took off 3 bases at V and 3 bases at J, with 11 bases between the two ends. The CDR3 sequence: CASSFIAGYTEAFF. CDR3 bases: TGTGCCAGCAGTTTCATCGCAGGGTACACTGAAGCTTTCTTT.

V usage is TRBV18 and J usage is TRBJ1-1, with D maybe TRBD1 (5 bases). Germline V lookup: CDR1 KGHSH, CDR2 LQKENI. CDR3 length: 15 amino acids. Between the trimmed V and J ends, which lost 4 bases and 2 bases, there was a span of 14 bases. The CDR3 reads CASSLIIGTNTEAFF. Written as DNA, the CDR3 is TGTGCCAGCTCACTCATAATCGGGACCAACACTGAAGCTTTCTTT.

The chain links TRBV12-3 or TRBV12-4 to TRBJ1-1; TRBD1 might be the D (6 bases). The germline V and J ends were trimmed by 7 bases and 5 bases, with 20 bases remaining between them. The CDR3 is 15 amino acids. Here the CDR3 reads CASTPGHKGYTEAFF. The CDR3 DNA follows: TGTGCCAGCACCCCGGGACACAAAGGCTATACTGAAGCTTTCTTT.

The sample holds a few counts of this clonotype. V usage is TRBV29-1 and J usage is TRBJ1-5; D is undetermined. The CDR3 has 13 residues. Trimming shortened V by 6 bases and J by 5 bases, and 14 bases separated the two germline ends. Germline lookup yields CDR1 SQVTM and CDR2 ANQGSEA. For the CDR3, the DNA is TGCAGCGTCCAGCGAGGATTCGATCAGCCCCAGCATTTT. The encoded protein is CSVQRGFDQPQHF.

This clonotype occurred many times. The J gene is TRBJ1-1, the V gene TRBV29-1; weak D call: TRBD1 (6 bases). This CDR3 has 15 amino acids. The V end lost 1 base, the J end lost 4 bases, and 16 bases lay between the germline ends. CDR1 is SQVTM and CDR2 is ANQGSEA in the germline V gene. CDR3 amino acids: CSVEALVRGLTEAFF. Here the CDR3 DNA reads TGCAGCGTTGAAGCCTTAGTCAGGGGCCTCACTGAAGCTTTCTTT.

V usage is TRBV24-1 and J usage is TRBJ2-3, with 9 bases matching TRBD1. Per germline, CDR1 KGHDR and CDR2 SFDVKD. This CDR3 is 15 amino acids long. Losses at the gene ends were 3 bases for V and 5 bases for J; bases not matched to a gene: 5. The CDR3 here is CATSDPTGGKDTQYF. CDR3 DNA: TGTGCCACCAGTGATCCGACAGGGGGAAAAGATACGCAGTATTTT.